This T cell receptor (beta chain) originates from a study of blood T cell repertoires in COVID-19. Looking at the study overall: Samples of COVID-19 (acute and convalescent) were obtained from the United States, Italy and Spain. The cDNA or gDNA used as material had been derived from T cells, B-cell-depleted T cells, or PBMCs.

V lost 4 bases to trimming and J lost 4 bases, with 16 bases between them. This CDR3 has 15 residues. In germline, CDR1 is SGHDT, CDR2 YYEEEE. Original processing notes: Estimation of nucleated cell counts was performed using reference gene primer amplification. TCRdb's copy holds only in-frame clones and misses some; the assay was immunoSEQ multiplex PCR. The DNA gave D and trimming, while V, J and clone size come from that table. This table holds about 73,000 clones, 85% to 90% found once. The chain recombines TRBV5-6 with TRBJ2-3, with D maybe TRBD2 (6 bases). This clonotype was obtained from a man at least 80 years old with acute or convalescent COVID-19. What was sequenced was peripheral blood. The CDR3 is CASSARDSLPDTQYF. The CDR3 DNA reads as TGTGCCAGCAGCGCCCGGGACTCACTCCCAGATACGCAGTATTTT. The full variable domain, its missing parts supplied by reference TRBV5-6 and TRBJ2-3, is DAGVTQSPTHLIKTRGQQVTLRCSPKSGHDTVSWYQQALGQGPQFIFQYYEEEERQRGNFPDRFSGHQFPNYSSELNVNALLLGDSALYLCASSARDSLPDTQYFGPGTRLTVL.